This TCR beta chain was identified during a study of CD8+CD57+ T cells in acquired aplastic anemia (dated by TCRdb to 2016 to 2019). In the study overall: Extracted DNA from sorted CD4+ and CD8+ cells averaged around 3.2 ug, ranging from about 0.18 to 27.4 ug. A CD8+CD57+ expansion meant a frequency higher than the mean frequency seen in healthy subjects. The investigation overall reported the following: About 29 CD8+ CDR3 sequences were found to be shared between patients and controls, but these sequences appeared to be highly expressed in patients and within the immunodominant clones of the patients. Between patients and healthy controls, no significant difference in CD8+ Simpson's diversity was found (P=0.060).

Genomic DNA served as template for TCR beta VDJ combination and CDR3 sequence profiling. TCR repertoire sequencing was run on an Illumina HiSeq 2000. In the source study's methods: Repertoire assessment relied on Simpson's diversity index, CDR3 size and DJ length profiles, and TRBV/TRBJ rearrangement plots. Whichever DNA sequence was most abundant in the deep sequencing data was defined as the immunodominant clone. CDR3 amino acid sequences were checked for sharing across subjects and were also compared against the VDJdb database and published repertoires. TCRdb applied fastp at Q25 and MiXCR to the public reads, then kept only in-frame beta chains. Rows with one shared CDR3 protein collapse into an entry with the most common genes and DNA. TCRdb's processing, not the authors', yielded these V and J calls. The sample data list fewer than 250,000 distinct CDR3 sequences, and around 46% of these were observed just once. The ten largest clones capture about 8.3% of the sample.

The patients picked for sequencing were ones in whom flow cytometry had shown an expansion of CD8+CD57+ cells. Every patient had severe acquired aplastic anemia, diagnosed using the International Study of Aplastic Anemia and Agranulocytosis and Camitta criteria. No therapy had been received by the patients at the time of blood sampling. In the study, sorted CD4+ and CD8+ blood T cells from patients with severe aplastic anemia and from healthy subjects underwent deep sequencing of TCR repertoires. In the USA, patient enrollment took place under clinicaltrials.gov protocols 00001620, 01623167, 00001397, 00071045, 00081523 and 00961064. Ficoll-Paque density gradient centrifugation was used to isolate peripheral blood mononuclear cells. Before DNA extraction, CD4+ and CD8+ T cells were sorted with FACS or magnetic beads. This clonotype has more than one count but fewer than ten. It has no known antigen specificity. This sequence may be a read error, since a much larger clone differs from it by one base.

The CDR3 runs 13 residues from the cysteine to the phenylalanine. Here the CDR3 DNA is all that survives: 39 bases in frame from base 1. The germline V gene encodes CDR1 SEHNR and CDR2 FQNEAQ (reference sequence). What was sequenced was sorted CD4+, CD8+, or CD8+CD57+ T cells (not recorded which) from PBMCs. Recombination joined TRBV7-9 with TRBJ2-1, with TRBD2 matching 8 junction bases. The sequence came from a human donor with aplastic anemia. The CDR3 region has the sequence CASSTGGPNEQLF. The DNA sequence is TGTGCCAGCAGCACGGGGGGGCCCAATGAGCAGCTCTTC.